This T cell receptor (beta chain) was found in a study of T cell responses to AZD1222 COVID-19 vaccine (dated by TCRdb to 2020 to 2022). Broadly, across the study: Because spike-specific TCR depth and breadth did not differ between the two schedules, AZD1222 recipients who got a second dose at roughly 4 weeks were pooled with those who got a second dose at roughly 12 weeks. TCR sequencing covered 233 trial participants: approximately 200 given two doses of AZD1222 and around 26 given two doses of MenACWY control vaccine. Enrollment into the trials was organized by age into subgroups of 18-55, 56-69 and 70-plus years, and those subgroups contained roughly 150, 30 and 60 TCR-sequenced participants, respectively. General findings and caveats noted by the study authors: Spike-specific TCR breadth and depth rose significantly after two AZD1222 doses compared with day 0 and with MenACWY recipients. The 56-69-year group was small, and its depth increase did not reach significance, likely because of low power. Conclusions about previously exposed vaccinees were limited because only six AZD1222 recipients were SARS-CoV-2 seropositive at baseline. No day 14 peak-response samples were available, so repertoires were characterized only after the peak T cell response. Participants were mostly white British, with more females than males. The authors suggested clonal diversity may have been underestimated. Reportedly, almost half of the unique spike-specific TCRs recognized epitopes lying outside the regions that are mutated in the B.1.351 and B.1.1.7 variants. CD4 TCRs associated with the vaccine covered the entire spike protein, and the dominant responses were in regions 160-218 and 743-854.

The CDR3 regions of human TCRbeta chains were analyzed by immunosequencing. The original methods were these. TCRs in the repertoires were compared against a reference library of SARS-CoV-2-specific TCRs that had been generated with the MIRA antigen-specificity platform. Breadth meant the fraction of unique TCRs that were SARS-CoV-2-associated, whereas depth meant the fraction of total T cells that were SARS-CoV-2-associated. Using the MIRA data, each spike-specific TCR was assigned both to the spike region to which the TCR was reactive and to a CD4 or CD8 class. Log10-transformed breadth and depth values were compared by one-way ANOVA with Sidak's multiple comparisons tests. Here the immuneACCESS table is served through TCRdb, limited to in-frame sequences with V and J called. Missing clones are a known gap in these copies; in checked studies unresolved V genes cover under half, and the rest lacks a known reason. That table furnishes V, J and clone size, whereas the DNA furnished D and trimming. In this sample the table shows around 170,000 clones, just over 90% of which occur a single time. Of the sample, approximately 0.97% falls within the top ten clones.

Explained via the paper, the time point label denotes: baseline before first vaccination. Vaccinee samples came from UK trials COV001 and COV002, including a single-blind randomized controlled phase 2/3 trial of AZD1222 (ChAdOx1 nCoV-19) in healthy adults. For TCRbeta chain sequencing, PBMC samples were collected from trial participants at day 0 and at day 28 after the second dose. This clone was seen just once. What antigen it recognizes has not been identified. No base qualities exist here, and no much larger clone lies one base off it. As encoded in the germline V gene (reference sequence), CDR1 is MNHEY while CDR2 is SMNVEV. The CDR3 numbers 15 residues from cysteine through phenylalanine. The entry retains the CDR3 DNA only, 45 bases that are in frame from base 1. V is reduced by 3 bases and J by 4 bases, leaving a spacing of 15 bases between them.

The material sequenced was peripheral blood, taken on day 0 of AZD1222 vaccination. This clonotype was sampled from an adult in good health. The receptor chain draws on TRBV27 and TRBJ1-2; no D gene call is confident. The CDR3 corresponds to CASSLGGNLGYGYTF. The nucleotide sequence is TGTGCCAGCAGTTTGGGAGGGAATTTGGGCTATGGCTACACCTTC.